Given below is one TCR beta chain in context. Its antigen remains unknown. With no exception, relapse followed autologous stem cell transplantation in all patients, and brentuximab vedotin exposure varied. Libraries were prepared by immunoSEQ multiplex PCR; TCRdb keeps only in-frame clonotypes and omits some of them. The table includes approximately 100,000 clones, about 89% detected once. The data belong to a study of PD-1 blockade in classical Hodgkin lymphoma. Study summary: Patients were infused with nivolumab 3 mg/kg every 2 weeks.

After removal of 4 bases from V and 5 bases from J, the junction contained 5 bases not matched to a gene. The CDR3 has 14 amino acids. Looked up from germline, CDR1 is SGHTA and CDR2 is FQGNSA. Study results and caveats: Diversity similar to that of newly diagnosed patients was seen at baseline in complete responders. There was a significant rise in CD4+ TCR diversity by C4D1, with no such rise for CD8+. When nivolumab was started under 1 year after ASCT, patients were excluded.

The chain employs TRBV7-2 and TRBJ2-5, with 9 bases that match TRBD2. The input for sequencing was peripheral blood mononuclear cells (PBMCs), taken before the second cycle of nivolumab. This receptor was obtained from a human donor with classical Hodgkin lymphoma. The CDR3: CASSYAGGLETQYF. DNA for the CDR3: TGTGCCAGCAGCTACGCGGGGGGGCTGGAGACCCAGTACTTC.